The 22 T cell receptor beta chains below come from one sample, sequenced in a study of vaccination and CD4 T cells after COVID-19. Treatment defined: approximately 9-day PBMC culture with coronavirus spike peptide pools or control peptides (ViraFEST assay). Cultured CD4+ T-cell DNA underwent Oncomine TCR Beta short-read sequencing. MiXCR was run by TCRdb on the PCR reads, yielding one entry per CDR3 protein. Among under 20,000 distinct CDR3 sequences listed, roughly 50% were seen once. Their target antigens are unknown. Sequenced here: CD4+ T cells from blood, cultured in vitro, sampled before SARS-CoV-2 vaccination. These receptors were collected from a human donor who had recovered from COVID-19.

For the CDR3, the DNA is TGTGCCATCAAGGTCGGGGGCGCTGGAAACACCATATATTTT. As protein: CAIKVGGAGNTIYF. The chain links TRBV10-3 to TRBJ1-3; a possible D gene is TRBD1 (6 bases). Germline V CDR1 and CDR2: ENHRY, SYGVKD. The CDR3 has 14 residues. V was shortened by 7 bases and J by 2 bases, with 12 bases between the two germline ends.

By proportion, this clonotype is medium-sized (0.01 to 0.1%). This chain connects TRBV25-1 to TRBJ1-6; possible D gene TRBD1, 5 bases. CDR3 length: 17 amino acids. V was cut by 1 base and J by 0 bases, with 10 bases left in between. Per germline, CDR1 MGHDK and CDR2 SYGVNS. CDR3 nucleotide sequence: TGTGCCAGCAGTGAATCGGGGCTGAGCTCCTATAATTCACCCCTCCACTTT. Residues: CASSESGLSSYNSPLHF.

This clonotype was seen only once. The rearrangement links TRBV20-1 to TRBJ2-7, with D tentatively TRBD2 (6 bases). Germline loops: CDR1 DFQATT, CDR2 SNEGSKA (reference sequence). This CDR3 has 13 residues. The ends were cut back, 3 bases at V and 1 base at J, with 10 bases in the middle. In DNA form, the CDR3 reads TGCAGTGCTAGTTGGCGGGGTTCCTACGAGCAGTACTTC. Translation gives CSASWRGSYEQYF.

The V call is TRBV20-1, the J call TRBJ2-1; the match to TRBD2 covers 12 bases. Germline lookup yields CDR1 DFQATT and CDR2 SNEGSKA (reference sequence). The junction had 6 bases not matched to a gene; V was cut back by 0 bases and J by 9 bases. The CDR3 length is 15 residues. DNA of the CDR3: TGCAGTGCTAGAGATTACCTAGCGGGAGGGCGTGAGCAGTTCTTC. This encodes CSARDYLAGGREQFF.

V usage is TRBV28 and J usage is TRBJ2-6; 7 bases are a match to TRBD2. CDR3 length equals 16 residues. After removal of 2 bases from V and 3 bases from J, the junction contained 4 bases not matched to a gene. CDR1 MDHEN and CDR2 SYDVKM come from the germline V gene. This chain's CDR3 is CASSLGGSGGANVLTF. The CDR3 DNA reads TGTGCCAGCAGTTTAGGCGGGAGTGGTGGGGCCAACGTCCTGACTTTC.

This clonotype was counted a few times. The chain employs TRBV20-1 and TRBJ2-7; possible D gene TRBD2, 6 bases. In germline, CDR1 is DFQATT, CDR2 SNEGSKA (reference sequence). The CDR3 is 14 amino acids. V was shortened by 0 bases and J by 0 bases, with 9 bases between the two germline ends. CDR3 region: CSARDPTSSYEQYF. For the CDR3, the DNA is TGCAGTGCTAGAGATCCGACTAGCTCCTACGAGCAGTACTTC.

This chain links TRBV19 with TRBJ2-5; 7 nucleotides match TRBD1. The CDR3 sequence is 16 residues long. The ends lost 6 bases at V and 2 bases at J; junction bases unmatched: 12. Per germline, CDR1 LNHDA and CDR2 SQIVND (reference sequence). The CDR3, as DNA: TGTGCCAGTAGCCTCCGGGACAGCCTCTTTCAAGAGACCCAGTACTTC. Protein sequence: CASSLRDSLFQETQYF.

The chain is built from TRBV21-1 and TRBJ2-7; the DNA was not used to check the table's D call, TRBD2. TRBV21-1 is described as a pseudogene. The CDR3 consists of 19 residues. CDR3 sequence: CASSNYPFRTLYSSYEQYF. Here the CDR3 DNA reads TGTGCCAGCAGCAATTACCCGTTTAGGACTCTATATAGCTCCTACGAGCAGTACTTC.

Here the CDR3 reads CSTSLGGRRETQYF. The CDR3 DNA reads as TGCAGTACTTCTTTGGGGGGCCGTAGGGAGACCCAGTACTTC. The chain carries TRBV20-1 and TRBJ2-5; D may match TRBD1 or TRBD2 (6 bases each). Deletions cut 8 bases from V and 5 bases from J, with 21 bases between. The CDR3 is 14 residues long. CDR1 and CDR2 from the germline V gene are DFQATT and SNEGSKA (reference sequence).

The rearrangement joins TRBV7-9 to TRBJ2-3, with D possibly matching TRBD2 (6 bases). The germline gives CDR1 SEHNR, CDR2 FQNEAQ (reference sequence). The germline V and J ends were trimmed by 4 bases and 3 bases, with 8 bases remaining between them. This CDR3 is 13 amino acids long. This chain's CDR3 is CASSSRGTDTQYF. DNA of the CDR3: TGTGCCAGCAGCTCCCGGGGGACAGATACGCAGTATTTT.

CDR3 bases: TGTGCCAGTAGGGACAACTCGAACACTGAAGCTTTCTTT. The encoded protein is CASRDNSNTEAFF. This rearrangement joins TRBV19 to TRBJ1-1; the D gene is possibly TRBD1 (5 bases). V lost 6 bases and J lost 1, with 9 bases in between. CDR3 length: 13 amino acids. The germline gives CDR1 LNHDA, CDR2 SQIVND (reference sequence).

The chain uses TRBV7-3 and TRBJ2-7; D gene unclear. In germline, CDR1 is SGHTA, CDR2 FQGTGA. CDR3 length equals 12 residues. Trimming removed 5 bases from V and 1 base from J, with 6 bases in between. The CDR3 spells CASSRQSYEQYF. The CDR3 nucleotides read TGTGCCAGCAGCCGCCAGTCCTACGAGCAGTACTTC.

This chain joins TRBV7-9 and TRBJ2-7; maybe TRBD2 (5 bases). This CDR3 has 14 amino acids. Trimming cost V 5 bases and J 2 bases, with 13 bases left between them. Germline lookup yields CDR1 SEHNR and CDR2 FQNEAQ (reference sequence). The CDR3 DNA reads TGTGCCAGCAGCCCAGAACCGGGAACCTACGAGCAGTACTTC. Translation: CASSPEPGTYEQYF.

This clonotype was seen a single time. The chain is built from TRBV7-2 and TRBJ1-1; D remains ambiguous. V gave up 4 bases and J gave up 0 bases, with 9 bases separating them. The CDR3 extends over 14 amino acids. CDR1 is SGHTA, CDR2 FQGNSA, per germline. Here the CDR3 DNA reads TGTGCCAGCAGCTCCGTAGGCATGAACACTGAAGCTTTCTTT. This gives the protein CASSSVGMNTEAFF.

The CDR3 here is CASSPSHSNYNYGYTF. The DNA for the CDR3 is TGTGCCAGCTCGCCGTCTCACTCTAATTATAACTATGGCTACACCTTC. The V gene is TRBV6-1, the J gene TRBJ1-2; no clear D gene. The CDR3 has 16 residues. Germline loops: CDR1 MNHNS, CDR2 SASEGT. The V and J ends lost 8 bases and 1 base respectively, with 20 bases between them.

In this sample, this clonotype turned up a few times. The genes are TRBV28 and TRBJ2-1; 7 bases align to TRBD2. Unmatched junction bases numbered 6, after V lost 7 bases and J lost 6 bases. The CDR3 sequence is 13 residues long. Germline V CDR1 and CDR2: MDHEN, SYDVKM. CDR3 in amino acids: CASTGGGFNEQFF. CDR3 nucleotides: TGTGCCAGCACGGGAGGCGGATTCAATGAGCAGTTCTTC.

V and J are TRBV6-1 and TRBJ2-7; D is possibly TRBD2 (6 bases). Deletions cut 5 bases from V and 1 base from J, with 12 bases between. CDR3 length equals 14 residues. CDR1 MNHNS and CDR2 SASEGT come from the germline V gene. CDR3: CASSTAGSSYEQYF. The CDR3 nucleotides read TGTGCCAGCAGTACAGCCGGGAGTTCCTACGAGCAGTACTTC.

This clonotype was picked up a small number of times. This chain joins TRBV20-1 and TRBJ1-3; D remains unclear. Germline V gene lookup returns CDR1 DFQATT and CDR2 SNEGSKA (reference sequence). Trimming shortened V by 7 bases and J by 0 bases, and 10 bases separated the two germline ends. The length of the CDR3 is 13 residues. CDR3 sequence: CSVEAYSGNTIYF. DNA for the CDR3: TGCAGTGTTGAAGCTTACTCTGGAAACACCATATATTTT.

The V call is TRBV20-1, the J call TRBJ1-6, with D tentatively TRBD1 (5 bases). The CDR3 consists of 14 residues. Germline loops: CDR1 DFQATT, CDR2 SNEGSKA (reference sequence). Trimming left V 6 bases short and J 6 bases short, with 15 bases between. The CDR3 reads CSASTGLANSPLHF. The CDR3 DNA is TGCAGTGCCAGCACGGGACTGGCTAATTCACCCCTCCACTTT.

The J gene is TRBJ2-7, the V gene TRBV19; 8 nucleotides line up with TRBD1. Per the germline V gene, CDR1 is LNHDA and CDR2 is SQIVND (reference sequence). There are 15 residues in the CDR3. The trim removed 3 bases at V and 2 bases at J, leaving 6 bases unmatched. The CDR3 DNA is TGTGCCAGTAGTATTTCAGGGGGCGAAACCTACGAGCAGTACTTC. Translated: CASSISGGETYEQYF.

The gene calls are TRBV2 and TRBJ2-5; 11 bases agree with TRBD2. V lost 5 bases and J lost 5; bases outside the gene matches: 10. The CDR3 spans 16 residues. Germline V CDR1 and CDR2: SNHLY, FYNNEI. CDR3 loop: CASSPGTSGGGETQYF. The CDR3 region has the DNA TGTGCCAGCAGTCCCGGGACTAGCGGAGGAGGGGAGACCCAGTACTTC. The entire variable domain, with the rest obtained from reference TRBV2 and TRBJ2-5, is as follows: EPEVTQTPSHQVTQMGQEVILRCVPISNHLYFYWYRQILGQKVEFLVSFYNNEISEKSEIFDDQFSVERPDGSNFTLKIRSTKLEDSAMYFCASSPGTSGGGETQYFGPGTRLLVL.

The V gene is TRBV5-5, the J gene TRBJ1-6; perhaps TRBD1 as D (5 bases). There are 12 residues in the CDR3. Trimming left V 2 bases short and J 9 bases short, with 6 bases between. Germline-derived CDR1 and CDR2 are SGHKS and YYEKEE (reference sequence). DNA of the CDR3: TGTGCCAGCAGCTTCGGGGCTTCACCCCTCCACTTT. Translated, it gives CASSFGASPLHF.